A single sample gave rise to the 23 T cell receptor beta chains below, sequenced in a study of T cells in tumors after PD-1 blockade. Sequencing was performed with immunoSEQ multiplex PCR; in TCRdb, only in-frame clones are kept and a portion is missing. The sample includes 34,000 or so clones, around 72% of them seen just once. Sequenced here: PBMCs, sampled after anti-PD-1 treatment. The receptor set was obtained from a human donor with basal cell carcinoma.

This sequence joins TRBV7-9 and TRBJ2-1, with 12 bases lining up with TRBD2. Looked up from germline, CDR1 is SEHNR and CDR2 is FQNEAQ (reference sequence). Trimming cost V 2 bases and J 7 bases; bases outside gene matches: 6. This CDR3 has 16 residues. This chain's CDR3 is CASSLILAGGLNEQFF. The CDR3 DNA reads as TGTGCCAGCAGCTTAATCCTAGCGGGAGGGTTAAATGAGCAGTTCTTC.

A single count supports this clone. The chain carries TRBV30 and TRBJ1-2; D gene ambiguous. Deletions cut 2 bases from V and 4 bases from J, with 11 bases between. The CDR3 totals 13 residues. Germline V gives CDR1 GTSNPN, CDR2 SVGIG (reference sequence). CDR3 amino acids: CAWSRGFSYGYTF. DNA for the CDR3: TGTGCCTGGAGTCGGGGATTCTCCTATGGCTACACCTTC.

This clone was counted once. The chain recombines TRBV5-1 with TRBJ1-2; no firm D call. Between the trimmed V and J ends, which lost 0 bases and 4 bases, there was a span of 13 bases. The CDR3 runs 15 residues. The germline gives CDR1 SGHRS, CDR2 YFSETQ. The CDR3 DNA reads TGCGCCAGCAGCTTGGACGGGGTAATAGGCTATGGCTACACCTTC. This encodes CASSLDGVIGYGYTF.

The chain recombines TRBV11-3 with TRBJ1-2, with 10 bases lining up with TRBD1. Unmatched junction bases numbered 13, after V lost 4 bases and J lost 8 bases. This CDR3 spans 16 amino acids. CDR1 is SGHNT and CDR2 is YENEEA in the germline V gene. DNA for the CDR3: TGTGCCAGCAGCTACGCACTACGACAGGGGGCGGGAGGCTACACCTTC. This sequence encodes CASSYALRQGAGGYTF.

The chain joins TRBV7-2 to TRBJ2-3; 9 positions match TRBD1. V shed 3 bases, J shed 3 bases, and the junction held 4 bases outside the gene matches. The germline V gene has CDR1 SGHTA and CDR2 FQGNSA. This CDR3 is 15 amino acids long. CDR3 DNA: TGTGCCAGCAGCTTTGGGGACAGGGATACAGATACGCAGTATTTT. Translating it yields CASSFGDRDTDTQYF.

This clone came up a few times. This chain uses TRBV28 with TRBJ2-7; TRBD2 might be the D (6 bases). The CDR3 sequence is 12 residues long. CDR1 and CDR2 from the germline V gene are MDHEN and SYDVKM. Trimming removed 5 bases from V and 9 bases from J, with 14 bases in between. CDR3 sequence reads: CASSPDLGGQYF. CDR3 DNA: TGTGCCAGCAGTCCCGACTTGGGGGGGCAGTACTTC.

CDR3 residues: CAITGQESYEQYF. DNA of the CDR3: TGTGCCATCACCGGACAGGAGTCCTACGAGCAGTACTTC. The chain combines TRBV10-3 with TRBJ2-7; TRBD1 matches 7 bases. Germline-derived CDR1 and CDR2 are ENHRY and SYGVKD. The J segment lost 1 base and the V segment lost 7 bases, leaving 4 bases of the junction unmatched. CDR3 length equals 13 residues.

The chain joins TRBV28 to TRBJ1-4; 9 positions match TRBD1. The V and J ends lost 6 bases and 1 base, in that order; junction bases with no gene match: 6. Looked up from germline, CDR1 is MDHEN and CDR2 is SYDVKM. The CDR3 is 16 amino acids. The CDR3 loop reads CASSWDRAITNEKLFF. In nucleotides, the CDR3 is TGTGCCAGCAGCTGGGACAGGGCCATAACTAATGAAAAACTGTTTTTT.

This clone came up a few times. The chain has TRBV6-5 and TRBJ1-1; maybe TRBD1 (5 bases). V was trimmed by 0 bases and J by 3 bases, leaving 14 bases between them. Per germline, CDR1 MNHEY and CDR2 SVGAGI. CDR3 length: 16 residues. In DNA form, the CDR3 reads TGTGCCAGCAGTTACTCAGGGGCCGTAGAGGACACTGAAGCTTTCTTT. This sequence encodes CASSYSGAVEDTEAFF.

This clone was counted between two and nine times. The rearrangement links TRBV5-1 to TRBJ2-1; unclear D gene. This CDR3 contains 15 residues. In germline, CDR1 is SGHRS, CDR2 YFSETQ. The V gene lost 5 bases and the J gene lost 2 bases, with 14 bases spanning the gap. The CDR3 DNA sequence: TGCGCCAGCAGTGGAGTGGGGAAGACCTACAATGAGCAGTTCTTC. This gives the protein CASSGVGKTYNEQFF.

The chain has TRBV4-3 and TRBJ2-5, with 11 nucleotides matching TRBD2. This CDR3 contains 15 residues. The J segment lost 5 bases and the V segment lost 4 bases, leaving 6 bases of the junction unmatched. The germline CDR1 and CDR2 sequences are LGHNA and YSLEER. The CDR3 loop reads CASSRSGRAEETQYF. The CDR3 nucleotides read TGCGCCAGCAGCCGTAGCGGGAGGGCCGAGGAGACCCAGTACTTC.

The CDR3 nucleotides are TGTGCCAGCAGCCCGGGGGGCTTACCCAACGAGCAGTACTTC. It specifies CASSPGGLPNEQYF. This rearrangement joins TRBV7-9 to TRBJ2-7; a weak D match, TRBD2 (7 bases). Germline V gene data show CDR1 as SEHNR and CDR2 as FQNEAQ (reference sequence). The CDR3 extends over 14 amino acids. Trimming left V 5 bases short and J 5 bases short, with 16 bases between.

The gene calls are TRBV5-6 and TRBJ2-7; 9 bases are a match to TRBD1. The CDR3 is made up of 16 amino acids. Trimming cost V 4 bases and J 3 bases; bases outside gene matches: 11. Germline lookup yields CDR1 SGHDT and CDR2 YYEEEE. The CDR3 here is CASSTYRGRSNYEQYF. As DNA, the CDR3 is TGTGCCAGCAGCACGTACAGGGGGCGAAGCAACTACGAGCAGTACTTC. The full variable domain, with the rest looked up from reference TRBV5-6 and TRBJ2-7, is DAGVTQSPTHLIKTRGQQVTLRCSPKSGHDTVSWYQQALGQGPQFIFQYYEEEERQRGNFPDRFSGHQFPNYSSELNVNALLLGDSALYLCASSTYRGRSNYEQYFGPGTRLTVT.

The chain employs TRBV11-3 and TRBJ1-3; D not resolved. The germline CDR1 and CDR2 sequences are SGHNT and YENEEA. V gave up 5 bases and J gave up 1 base, with 6 bases separating them. The CDR3 length is 13 residues. CDR3 residues: CASSPGSGNTIYF. Written as DNA, the CDR3 is TGTGCCAGCAGCCCCGGGTCTGGAAACACCATATATTTT.

The V and J genes are TRBV7-8 and TRBJ2-5; the match to TRBD1 covers 8 bases. With 4 bases clipped from V and 0 bases from J, the junction kept 1 base outside the gene matches. The CDR3 is made up of 14 amino acids. CDR1 is SGHVS and CDR2 is FQNEAQ in the germline V gene. The CDR3 region is CASSSGQDQETQYF. CDR3 coding DNA: TGTGCCAGCAGCTCGGGACAGGACCAAGAGACCCAGTACTTC.

The J gene is TRBJ1-2, the V gene TRBV28; D is ambiguous. Trimming removed 5 bases from V and 3 bases from J, with 7 bases in between. This CDR3 has 12 residues. Germline assignment: CDR1 MDHEN and CDR2 SYDVKM. The CDR3 nucleotides are TGTGCCAGCAGTCCCGCTCACTATGGCTACACCTTC. This sequence encodes CASSPAHYGYTF.

The chain is built from TRBV2 and TRBJ2-7; no clear D gene. CDR1 SNHLY and CDR2 FYNNEI come from the germline V gene. The CDR3 contains 15 residues. The V end lost 7 bases, the J end lost 6 bases, and 22 bases lay between the germline ends. The CDR3 DNA reads as TGTGCCAGCAACATTAATAGGCAGCGCCCGCGCGAGCAGTACTTC. Protein product: CASNINRQRPREQYF.

The chain combines TRBV5-4 with TRBJ2-7; D is unclear. Germline V gene lookup returns CDR1 SGHNT and CDR2 YYREEE (reference sequence). The V end lost 1 base, the J end lost 6 bases, and 11 bases lay between the germline ends. The CDR3 runs 13 residues. The CDR3 here is CASSLNRGTEQYF. The CDR3 DNA reads TGTGCCAGCAGCTTGAATCGCGGAACCGAGCAGTACTTC.

The chain combines TRBV30 with TRBJ2-1; D unclear. Between the trimmed V and J ends, which lost 1 base and 3 bases, there was a span of 7 bases. In germline, CDR1 is GTSNPN, CDR2 SVGIG (reference sequence). CDR3 length equals 13 residues. The CDR3 DNA reads TGTGCCTGGAGTGAGGGATTCTACAATGAGCAGTTCTTC. The encoded protein is CAWSEGFYNEQFF.

The chain couples TRBV10-3 to TRBJ2-7; 11 nucleotides align to TRBD1. Trimming took 4 bases from V and 5 from J; bases not matched to a gene: 7. The CDR3 loop spans 15 amino acids. The V gene's germline CDR1 is ENHRY and CDR2 SYGVKD. CDR3: CAISGRDRGDDEQYF. The CDR3 coding sequence is TGTGCCATCAGTGGACGGGACAGGGGGGACGACGAGCAGTACTTC.

This clone has only a few counts. The sample holds other DNA sequences that translate to the same CDR3. The chain links TRBV6-5 to TRBJ2-3; D uncertain. Trimming stripped 0 bases from V and 1 base from J, with 5 bases between. Germline CDR1 and CDR2: MNHEY and SVGAGI. The CDR3 sequence is 14 residues long. CDR3 sequence (DNA): TGTGCCAGCAGTTACTCGAAGGGCACAGATACGCAGTATTTT. Its translation is CASSYSKGTDTQYF.

The chain uses TRBV9 and TRBJ2-2; D is uncertain. Germline V gene data show CDR1 as SGDLS and CDR2 as YYNGEE. With 4 bases removed from V and 5 bases from J, the gap between germline ends came to 9 bases. The CDR3 runs 13 residues. CDR3 in DNA: TGTGCCAGCAGCCCCCGACCAACCGGGGAGCTGTTTTTT. It codes for CASSPRPTGELFF. Drawing the rest from reference TRBV9 and TRBJ2-2, the complete variable domain is DSGVTQTPKHLITATGQRVTLRCSPRSGDLSVYWYQQSLDQGLQFLIQYYNGEERAKGNILERFSAQQFPDLHSELNLSSLELGDSALYFCASSPRPTGELFFGEGSRLTVL.

This clone is medium-sized. The chain has TRBV6-2 or TRBV6-3 and TRBJ2-1; D is ambiguous. This CDR3 comprises 11 residues. Germline V gene lookup returns CDR1 MNHEY and CDR2 SVGEGT. Trimming cost V 2 bases and J 10 bases, with 6 bases left between them. CDR3 residues: CASSYPQEQFF. Written as DNA, the CDR3 is TGTGCCAGCAGTTACCCGCAGGAGCAGTTCTTC.